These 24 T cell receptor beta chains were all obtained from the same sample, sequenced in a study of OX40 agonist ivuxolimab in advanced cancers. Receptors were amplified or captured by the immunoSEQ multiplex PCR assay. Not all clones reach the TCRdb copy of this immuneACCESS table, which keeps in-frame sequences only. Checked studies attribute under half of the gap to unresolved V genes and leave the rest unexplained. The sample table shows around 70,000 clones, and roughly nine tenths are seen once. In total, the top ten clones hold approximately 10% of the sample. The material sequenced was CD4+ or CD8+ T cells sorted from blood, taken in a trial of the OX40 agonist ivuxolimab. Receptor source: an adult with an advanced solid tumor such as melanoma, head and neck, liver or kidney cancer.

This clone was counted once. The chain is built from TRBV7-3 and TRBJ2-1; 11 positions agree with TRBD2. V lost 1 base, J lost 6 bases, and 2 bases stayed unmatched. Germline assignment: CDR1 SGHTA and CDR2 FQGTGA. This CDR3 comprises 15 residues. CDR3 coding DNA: TGTGCCAGCAGCTTAAGGGGACTAGCGGTCAATGAGCAGTTCTTC. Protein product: CASSLRGLAVNEQFF.

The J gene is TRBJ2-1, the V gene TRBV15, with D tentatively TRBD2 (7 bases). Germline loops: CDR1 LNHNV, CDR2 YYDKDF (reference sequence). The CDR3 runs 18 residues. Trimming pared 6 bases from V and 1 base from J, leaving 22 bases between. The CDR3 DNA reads TGTGCCACCAGGGGGGGGCGAGACGGGCGAAGTTCCTACAATGAGCAGTTCTTC. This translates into CATRGGRDGRSSYNEQFF.

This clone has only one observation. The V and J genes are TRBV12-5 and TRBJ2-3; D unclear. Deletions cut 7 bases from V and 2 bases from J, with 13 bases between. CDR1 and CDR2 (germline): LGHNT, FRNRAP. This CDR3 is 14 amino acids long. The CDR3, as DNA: TGTGCTAGTGCCCTCCAGGCGGCCACAGATACGCAGTATTTT. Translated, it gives CASALQAATDTQYF. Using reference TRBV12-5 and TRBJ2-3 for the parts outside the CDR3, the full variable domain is DARVTQTPRHKVTEMGQEVTMRCQPILGHNTVFWYRQTMMQGLELLAYFRNRAPLDDSGMPKDRFSAEMPDATLATLKIQPSEPRDSAVYFCASALQAATDTQYFGPGTRLTVL.

Here the CDR3 reads CASSPTRPGQAFF. CDR3 nucleotides: TGTGCCAGCTCACCAACCCGGCCAGGACAAGCTTTCTTT. The gene calls are TRBV18 and TRBJ1-1; D unresolved. CDR1 and CDR2 from the germline V gene are KGHSH and LQKENI. The V end was cut by 2 bases, the J end by 9 bases, with 13 bases between. The CDR3 has 13 residues. The full variable domain, in which reference TRBV18 and TRBJ1-1 provide the parts outside the CDR3, is NAGVMQNPRHLVRRRGQEARLRCSPMKGHSHVYWYRQLPEEGLKFMVYLQKENIIDESGMPKERFSAEFPKEGPSILRIQQVVRGDSAAYFCASSPTRPGQAFFGQGTRLTVV.

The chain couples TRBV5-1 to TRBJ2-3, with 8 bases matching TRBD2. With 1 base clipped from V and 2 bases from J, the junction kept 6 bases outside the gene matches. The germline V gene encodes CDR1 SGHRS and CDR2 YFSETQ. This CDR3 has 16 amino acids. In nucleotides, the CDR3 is TGCGCCAGCAGCTTGTCCAGCGGGGGAGTCACAGATACGCAGTATTTT. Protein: CASSLSSGGVTDTQYF.

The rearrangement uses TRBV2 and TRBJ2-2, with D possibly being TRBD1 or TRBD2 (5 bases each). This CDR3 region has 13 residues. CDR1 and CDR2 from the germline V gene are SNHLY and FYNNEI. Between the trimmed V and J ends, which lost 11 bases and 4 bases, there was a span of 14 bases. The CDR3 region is CAGSTGGTGELFF. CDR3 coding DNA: TGTGCCGGAAGTACAGGAGGCACCGGGGAGCTGTTTTTT.

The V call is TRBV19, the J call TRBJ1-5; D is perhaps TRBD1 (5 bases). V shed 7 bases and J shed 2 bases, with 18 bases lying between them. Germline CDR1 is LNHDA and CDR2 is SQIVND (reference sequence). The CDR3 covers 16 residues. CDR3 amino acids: CASTPIRAGGNQPQHF. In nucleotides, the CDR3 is TGTGCCAGTACCCCCATTAGGGCGGGGGGCAATCAGCCCCAGCATTTT.

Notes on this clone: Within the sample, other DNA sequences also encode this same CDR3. CDR3 residues: CASSFNTGELFF. The CDR3, as DNA: TGCGCCAGCAGCTTCAACACCGGGGAGCTGTTTTTT. This rearrangement joins TRBV5-1 to TRBJ2-2, with no clear D. Germline loops: CDR1 SGHRS, CDR2 YFSETQ. Between the trimmed V and J ends, which lost 2 bases and 2 bases, there was a span of 1 base. The CDR3 consists of 12 residues.

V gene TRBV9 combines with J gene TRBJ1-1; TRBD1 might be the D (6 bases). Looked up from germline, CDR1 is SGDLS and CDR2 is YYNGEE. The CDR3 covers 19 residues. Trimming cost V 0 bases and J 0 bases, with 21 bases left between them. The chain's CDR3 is CASSVDLLRDTSLNTEAFF. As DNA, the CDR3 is TGTGCCAGCAGCGTAGATTTGTTGAGGGACACGTCGTTGAACACTGAAGCTTTCTTT.

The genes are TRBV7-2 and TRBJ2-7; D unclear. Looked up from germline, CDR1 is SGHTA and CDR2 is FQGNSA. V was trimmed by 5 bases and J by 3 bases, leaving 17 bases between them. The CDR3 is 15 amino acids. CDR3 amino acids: CASSPYGAGHYEQYF. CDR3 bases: TGTGCCAGCAGCCCATACGGCGCTGGGCACTACGAGCAGTACTTC.

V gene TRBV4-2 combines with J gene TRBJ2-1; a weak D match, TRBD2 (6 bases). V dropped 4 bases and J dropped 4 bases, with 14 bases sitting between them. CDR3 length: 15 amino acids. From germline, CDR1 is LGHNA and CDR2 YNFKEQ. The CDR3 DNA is TGTGCCAGCAGCCGGGAGGCGGGACCTTACAATGAGCAGTTCTTC. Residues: CASSREAGPYNEQFF.

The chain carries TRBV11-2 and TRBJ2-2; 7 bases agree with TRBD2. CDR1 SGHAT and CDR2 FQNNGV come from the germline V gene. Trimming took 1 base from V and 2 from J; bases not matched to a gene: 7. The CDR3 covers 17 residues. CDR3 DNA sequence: TGTGCCAGCAGCTTAGGTTCAGGGACTACCAACACCGGGGAGCTGTTTTTT. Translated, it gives CASSLGSGTTNTGELFF.

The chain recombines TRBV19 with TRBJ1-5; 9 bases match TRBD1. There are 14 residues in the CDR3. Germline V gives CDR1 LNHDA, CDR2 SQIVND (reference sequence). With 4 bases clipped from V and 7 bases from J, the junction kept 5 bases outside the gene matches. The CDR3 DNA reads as TGTGCCAGTAGTACTCGACAGGGGGGACAGCCCCAGCATTTT. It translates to CASSTRQGGQPQHF.

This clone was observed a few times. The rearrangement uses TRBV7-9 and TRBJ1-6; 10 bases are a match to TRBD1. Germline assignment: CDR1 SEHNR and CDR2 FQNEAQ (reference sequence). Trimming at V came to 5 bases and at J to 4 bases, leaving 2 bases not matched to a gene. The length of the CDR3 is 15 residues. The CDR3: CASSVGQGYNSPLHF. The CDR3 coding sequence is TGTGCCAGCAGCGTGGGACAGGGGTATAATTCACCCCTCCACTTT. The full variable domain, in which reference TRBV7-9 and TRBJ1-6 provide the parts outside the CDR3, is DTGVSQNPRHKITKRGQNVTFRCDPISEHNRLYWYRQTLGQGPEFLTYFQNEAQLEKSRLLSDRFSAERPKGSFSTLEIQRTEQGDSAMYLCASSVGQGYNSPLHFGNGTRLTVT.

The CDR3: CASSRSRQAGGRDTEAFF. The CDR3 DNA follows: TGTGCCAGCAGCCGCAGTCGTCAGGCAGGGGGCAGGGACACTGAAGCTTTCTTT. V usage is TRBV5-5 and J usage is TRBJ1-1; 8 bases are shared with TRBD1. This CDR3 spans 18 amino acids. Germline V lookup: CDR1 SGHKS, CDR2 YYEKEE (reference sequence). The trim removed 4 bases at V and 3 bases at J, leaving 17 bases unmatched.

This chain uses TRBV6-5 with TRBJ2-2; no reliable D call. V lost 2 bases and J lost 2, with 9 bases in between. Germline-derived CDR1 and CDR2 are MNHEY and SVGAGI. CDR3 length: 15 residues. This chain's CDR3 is CASSYRALNTGELFF. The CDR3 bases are TGTGCCAGCAGTTACCGGGCCCTTAACACCGGGGAGCTGTTTTTT.

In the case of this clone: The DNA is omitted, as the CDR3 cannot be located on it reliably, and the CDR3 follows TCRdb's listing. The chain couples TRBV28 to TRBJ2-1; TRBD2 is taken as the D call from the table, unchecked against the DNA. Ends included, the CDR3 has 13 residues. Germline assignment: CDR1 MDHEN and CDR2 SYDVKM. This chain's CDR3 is CASSSPFGIGSFF.

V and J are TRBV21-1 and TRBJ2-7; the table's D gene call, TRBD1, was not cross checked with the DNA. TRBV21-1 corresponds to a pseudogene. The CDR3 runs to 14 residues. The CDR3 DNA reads TGTGCCAGCAGCCGACAGGGGAGAACGGTCGTTGAGTACTTC. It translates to CASSRQGRTVVEYF.

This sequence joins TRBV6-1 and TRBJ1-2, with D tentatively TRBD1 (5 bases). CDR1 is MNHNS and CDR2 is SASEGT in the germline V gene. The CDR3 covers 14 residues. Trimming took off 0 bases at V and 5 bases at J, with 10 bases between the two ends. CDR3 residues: CASSEAQGRYGYTF. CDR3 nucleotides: TGTGCCAGCAGTGAAGCGCAGGGTCGGTATGGCTACACCTTC.

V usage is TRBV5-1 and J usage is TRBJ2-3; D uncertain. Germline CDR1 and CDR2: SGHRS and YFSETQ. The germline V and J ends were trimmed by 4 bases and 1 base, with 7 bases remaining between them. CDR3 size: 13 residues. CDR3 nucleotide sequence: TGCGCCAGCAGCGCCACAGGCACAGATACGCAGTATTTT. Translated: CASSATGTDTQYF.

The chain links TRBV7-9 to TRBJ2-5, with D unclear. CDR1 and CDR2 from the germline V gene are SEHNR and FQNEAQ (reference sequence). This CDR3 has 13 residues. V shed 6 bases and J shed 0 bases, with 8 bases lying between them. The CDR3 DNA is TGTGCCAGCAGTATTCAGGACCAAGAGACCCAGTACTTC. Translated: CASSIQDQETQYF.

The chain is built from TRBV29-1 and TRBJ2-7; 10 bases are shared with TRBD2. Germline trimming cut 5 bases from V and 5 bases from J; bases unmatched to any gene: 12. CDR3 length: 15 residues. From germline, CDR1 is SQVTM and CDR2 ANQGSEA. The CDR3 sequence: CSVREVSGRPHEQYF. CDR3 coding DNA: TGCAGCGTTCGGGAGGTTAGCGGGAGGCCCCACGAGCAGTACTTC.

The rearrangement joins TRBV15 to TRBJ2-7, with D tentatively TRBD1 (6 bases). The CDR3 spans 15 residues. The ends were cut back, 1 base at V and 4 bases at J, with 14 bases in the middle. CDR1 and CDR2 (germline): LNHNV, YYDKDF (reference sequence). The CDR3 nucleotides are TGTGCCACCAGCAGAGTTAAGGGGGTTGGGTACGAGCAGTACTTC. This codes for CATSRVKGVGYEQYF.

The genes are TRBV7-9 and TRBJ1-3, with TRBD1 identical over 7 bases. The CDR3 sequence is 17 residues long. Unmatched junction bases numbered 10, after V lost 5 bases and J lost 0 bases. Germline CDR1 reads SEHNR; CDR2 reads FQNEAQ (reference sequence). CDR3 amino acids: CASSLRQGPGSGNTIYF. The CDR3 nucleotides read TGTGCCAGCAGCCTTCGACAGGGCCCCGGCTCTGGAAACACCATATATTTT.